This TCR beta chain was sequenced in a study of beta chain features in type 1 diabetes. Expressed TCRB transcripts got sequenced, as all isolated RNA was reverse transcribed. Libraries were prepared by immunoSEQ multiplex PCR; TCRdb keeps only in-frame clonotypes and omits some of them. The sample records 160,000 or so clones, 7.5% to 9.5% being singletons. V lost 4 bases and J lost 1, with 10 bases in between. The CDR3 is made up of 13 amino acids. The germline V gene encodes CDR1 SQVTM and CDR2 ANQGSEA. Points on this clone: Its antigen is not identified.

Study-wide findings and caveats: Type 1 diabetes patients showed fewer insertions and more deletions at VDJ junctions. The naive, central memory and Treg TCRB repertoires of patients appeared to be more similar to one another than those of healthy donors. Patients with Type 1 diabetes showed moderately but significantly shorter TCRB CDR3s in all four CD4+ subsets.

The single heparinised draw taken from each donor contained roughly 110 mL of blood on average. Sorted populations were all over 95% pure. This TCR was sampled from a woman aged 18 to 35 with type 1 diabetes. The chain joins TRBV29-1 to TRBJ1-1; D ambiguous. Specimen: central memory CD4+ T cells from blood. As DNA, the CDR3 is TGCAGCGTTGTCGGGTTCTGGAACACTGAAGCTTTCTTT. It specifies CSVVGFWNTEAFF.